A selection of T cell receptor beta chains follows, all from one sample in a study of response to subunit inactivated influenza vaccine. Each CDR3 protein is one row after TCRdb ran MiXCR on the RT-PCR reads. The sample has more than 200,000 distinct CDR3 sequences; about 12% are singletons. This specimen consisted of non-naive T cells sorted from PBMCs, obtained around 15 days before vaccination. These receptors were taken from a man aged 50-60 years who received an inactivated influenza vaccine. The CDR3 runs from the conserved cysteine through the conserved F or W. Each record gives: D gene, clone size, V gene, J gene, CDR3 DNA, CDR3 protein. A D gene is named only where the DNA matches it firmly. Rows give clone size only sometimes, using once, few, many, or a class for an expanded clone.

TRBD2	.	TRBV27	TRBJ2-3	TGTGCCAGCAGTTTACCCGGACTAGCGGGGGCAATCACAGATACGCAGTATTTT	CASSLPGLAGAITDTQYF
TRBD1	many	TRBV29-1	TRBJ2-7	TGCAGCGTGGAACTCAGGGGGCTGCACTACGAGCAGTACTTC	CSVELRGLHYEQYF
.	few	TRBV7-9	TRBJ1-2	TGTGCCAGCAGCTCGTTCAAGGGTGGCTACACCTTC	CASSSFKGGYTF
.	.	TRBV28	TRBJ2-5	TGTGCCAGCAGTCCGAGTTACTCGGGGGAGACCCAGTACTTC	CASSPSYSGETQYF
.	.	TRBV5-1	TRBJ2-5	TGCGCCAGCAGCTTTAGGGGGAGCCACCAAGAGACCCAGTACTTC	CASSFRGSHQETQYF
TRBD1	.	TRBV5-6	TRBJ1-1	TGTGCCAGCAGCCTGGGACAGGGAGTCTCTGAAGCTTTCTTT	CASSLGQGVSEAFF
.	.	TRBV19	TRBJ1-5	TGTGCCAGTACAGGGGCCGCCACCCAGCATTTT	CASTGAATQHF
.	.	TRBV11-2	TRBJ2-2	TGTGCCAGCAGCTTATTGTTTGGCGGGGAGCTGTTTTTT	CASSLLFGGELFF
.	few	TRBV7-2	TRBJ2-1	TGTGCCAGCAGACACGGACACGATGAGCAGTTCTTC	CASRHGHDEQFF
TRBD1	.	TRBV18	TRBJ1-3	TGTGCCAGCTCATCGGGACAGGGGATATTCTCTGGAAACACCATATATTTT	CASSSGQGIFSGNTIYF
.	few	TRBV4-1	TRBJ1-1	TGCGCCAGCAGCCAAGATGCCAGGGGTGGCACTGAAGCTTTCTTT	CASSQDARGGTEAFF
.	many	TRBV4-2	TRBJ1-2	TGTGCCAGCAGCCAGTTTGACGGAGATAACTATGGCTACACCTTC	CASSQFDGDNYGYTF
.	many	TRBV2	TRBJ2-1	TGTGCCAGCACCACTGACAGGCAGGCGCAGTTCTTC	CASTTDRQAQFF
.	few	TRBV4-3	TRBJ2-3	TGCGCCAGCAGCCAAACCAGCACAGATACGCAGTATTTT	CASSQTSTDTQYF
.	.	TRBV4-2	TRBJ2-1	TGTGCCAGCAGCCAAGATAATGGAAATGAGCAGTTCTTC	CASSQDNGNEQFF
TRBD1	few	TRBV5-6	TRBJ2-3	TGTGCCAGCAGCTTCGGGACAGGGGTAACAGATACGCAGTATTTT	CASSFGTGVTDTQYF
TRBD1	.	TRBV3-1	TRBJ1-6	TGTGCCAGCAGCTACCGCGGACAGGATAATTCACCCCTCCACTTT	CASSYRGQDNSPLHF
.	few	TRBV6-2/TRBV6-3	TRBJ1-3	TGTGCCAGCAGTTACATTTTCTCGGGATTTGGAAACACCATATATTTT	CASSYIFSGFGNTIYF
.	few	TRBV11-3	TRBJ2-1	TGTGGCTTATGGTCCCACAATGAGCAGTTCTTC	CGLWSHNEQFF
.	.	TRBV6-2/TRBV6-3	TRBJ2-7	TGTGCCAGCAGTTACCGCTCGGCCTGGGGCTACGAGCAGTACTTC	CASSYRSAWGYEQYF
.	few	TRBV4-2	TRBJ2-3	TGTGCCAGCAGCCACGACACAGGAGCAGATACGCAGTATTTT	CASSHDTGADTQYF
.	.	TRBV28	TRBJ1-1	TGTGCCAGCAGTTTTTATGTCAGGGGAGAGGACACTGAAGCTTTCTTT	CASSFYVRGEDTEAFF
.	few	TRBV27	TRBJ2-2	TGTGCCAGCAGTTTATTACTCAGCACCGGGGAGCTGTTTTTT	CASSLLLSTGELFF